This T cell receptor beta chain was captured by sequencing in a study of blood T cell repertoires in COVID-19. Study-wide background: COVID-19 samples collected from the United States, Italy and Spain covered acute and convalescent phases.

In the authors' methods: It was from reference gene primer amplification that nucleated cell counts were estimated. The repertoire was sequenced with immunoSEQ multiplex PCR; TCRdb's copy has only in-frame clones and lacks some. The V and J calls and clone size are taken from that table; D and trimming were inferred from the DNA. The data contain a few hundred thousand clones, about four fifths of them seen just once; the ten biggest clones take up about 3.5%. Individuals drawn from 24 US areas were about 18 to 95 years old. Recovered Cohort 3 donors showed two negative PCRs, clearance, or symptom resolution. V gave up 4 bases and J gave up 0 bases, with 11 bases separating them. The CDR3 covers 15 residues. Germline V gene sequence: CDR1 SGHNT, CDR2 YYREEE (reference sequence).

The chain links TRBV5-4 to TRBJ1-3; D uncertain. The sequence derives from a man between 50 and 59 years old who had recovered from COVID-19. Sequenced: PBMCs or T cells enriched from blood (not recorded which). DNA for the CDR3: TGTGCCAGCAGCCTGACGGGGAGCTCTGGAAACACCATATATTTT. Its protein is CASSLTGSSGNTIYF. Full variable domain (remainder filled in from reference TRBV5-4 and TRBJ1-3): ETGVTQSPTHLIKTRGQQVTLRCSSQSGHNTVSWYQQALGQGPQFIFQYYREEENGRGNFPPRFSGLQFPNYSSELNVNALELDDSALYLCASSLTGSSGNTIYFGEGSWLTVV.